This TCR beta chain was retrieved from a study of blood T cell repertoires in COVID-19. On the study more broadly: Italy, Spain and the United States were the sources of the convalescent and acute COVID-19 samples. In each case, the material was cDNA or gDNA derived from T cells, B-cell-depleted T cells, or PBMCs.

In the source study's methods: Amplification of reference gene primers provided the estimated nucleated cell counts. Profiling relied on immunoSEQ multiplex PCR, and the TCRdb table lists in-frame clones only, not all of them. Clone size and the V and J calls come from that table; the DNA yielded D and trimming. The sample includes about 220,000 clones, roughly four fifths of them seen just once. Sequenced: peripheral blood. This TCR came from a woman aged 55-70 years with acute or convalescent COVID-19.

The CDR3 region is CASRLQPGQGAYGYTF. The CDR3 coding sequence is TGTGCCAGCAGATTACAACCAGGACAGGGGGCATATGGCTACACCTTC. The chain has TRBV2 and TRBJ1-2; 11 bases fit TRBD1. CDR1 is SNHLY and CDR2 is FYNNEI in the germline V gene. The CDR3 extends over 16 amino acids. V lost 6 bases, J lost 5 bases, and 11 bases stayed unmatched. The full variable domain, with the rest looked up from reference TRBV2 and TRBJ1-2, is EPEVTQTPSHQVTQMGQEVILRCVPISNHLYFYWYRQILGQKVEFLVSFYNNEISEKSEIFDDQFSVERPDGSNFTLKIRSTKLEDSAMYFCASRLQPGQGAYGYTFGSGTRLTVV.